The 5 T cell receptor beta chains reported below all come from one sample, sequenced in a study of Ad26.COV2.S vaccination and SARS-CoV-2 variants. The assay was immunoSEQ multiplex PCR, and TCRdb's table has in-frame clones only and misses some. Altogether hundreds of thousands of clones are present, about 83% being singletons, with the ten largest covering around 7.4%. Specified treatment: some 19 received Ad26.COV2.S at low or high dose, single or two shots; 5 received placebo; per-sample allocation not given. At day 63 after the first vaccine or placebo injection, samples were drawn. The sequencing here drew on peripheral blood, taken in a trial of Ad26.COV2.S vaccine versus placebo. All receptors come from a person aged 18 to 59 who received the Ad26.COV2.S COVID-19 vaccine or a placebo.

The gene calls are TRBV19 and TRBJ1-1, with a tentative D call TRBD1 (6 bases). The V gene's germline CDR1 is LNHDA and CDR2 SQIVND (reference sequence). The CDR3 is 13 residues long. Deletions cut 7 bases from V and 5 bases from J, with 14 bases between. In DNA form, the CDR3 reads TGTGCCAGTAAGGGGGGCGATCGGACTGAAGCTTTCTTT. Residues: CASKGGDRTEAFF. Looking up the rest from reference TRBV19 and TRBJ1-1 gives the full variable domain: DGGITQSPKYLFRKEGQNVTLSCEQNLNHDAMYWYRQDPGQGLRLIYYSQIVNDFQKGDIAEGYSVSREKKESFPLTVTSAQKNPTAFYLCASKGGDRTEAFFGQGTRLTVV.

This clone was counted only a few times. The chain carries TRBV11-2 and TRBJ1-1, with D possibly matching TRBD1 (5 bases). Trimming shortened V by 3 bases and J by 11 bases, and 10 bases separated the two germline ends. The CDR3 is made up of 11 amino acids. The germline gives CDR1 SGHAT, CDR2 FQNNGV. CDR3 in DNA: TGTGCCAGCAGCTTGGGACCGGGTGCTTTCTTT. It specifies CASSLGPGAFF.

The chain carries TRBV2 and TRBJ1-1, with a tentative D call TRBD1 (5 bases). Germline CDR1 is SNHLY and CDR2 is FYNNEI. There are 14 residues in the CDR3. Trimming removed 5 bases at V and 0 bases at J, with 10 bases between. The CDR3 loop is CASSLQGMNTEAFF. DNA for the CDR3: TGTGCCAGCAGTCTCCAGGGCATGAACACTGAAGCTTTCTTT.

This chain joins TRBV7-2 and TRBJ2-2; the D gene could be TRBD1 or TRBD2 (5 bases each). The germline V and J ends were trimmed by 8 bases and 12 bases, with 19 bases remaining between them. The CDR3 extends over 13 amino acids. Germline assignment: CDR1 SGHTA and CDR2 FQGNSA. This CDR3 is CASRNSGPGKLFF. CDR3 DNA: TGTGCCAGCCGAAATTCGGGGCCCGGAAAGCTGTTTTTT. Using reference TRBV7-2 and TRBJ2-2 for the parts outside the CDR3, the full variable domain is GAGVSQSPSNKVTEKGKDVELRCDPISGHTALYWYRQSLGQGLEFLIYFQGNSAPDKSGLPSDRFSAERTGGSVSTLTIQRTQQEDSAVYLCASRNSGPGKLFFGEGSRLTVL.

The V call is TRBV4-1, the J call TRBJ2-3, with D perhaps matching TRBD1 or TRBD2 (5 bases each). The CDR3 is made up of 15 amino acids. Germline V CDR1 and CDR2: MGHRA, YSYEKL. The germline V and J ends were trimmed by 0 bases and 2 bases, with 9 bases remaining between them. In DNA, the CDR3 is TGCGCCAGCAGCCAAGATTGGGGGTTCACAGATACGCAGTATTTT. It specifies CASSQDWGFTDTQYF.